This T cell receptor beta chain was recovered during a study of cytotoxic CD8 clonotypes in ibrutinib-treated CLL. V gave up 1 base and J gave up 2 bases; unmatched junction bases: 7. This CDR3 comprises 17 residues. Germline-derived CDR1 and CDR2 are SEHNR and FQNEAQ (reference sequence). Sequencing used immunoSEQ multiplex PCR; TCRdb keeps in-frame clones, though not all of them. The profile shows just under 70,000 clones, 68% of them singletons. This TCR came from a human donor with chronic lymphocytic leukemia. The sequencing used PBMCs, collected after 12 months of ibrutinib treatment. The V call is TRBV7-9, the J call TRBJ2-7, with 11 bases identical to TRBD2. CDR3 coding DNA: TGTGCCAGCAGCTTAGGGCAACTAGCGGGGGTTACCTACGAGCAGTACTTC. This gives the protein CASSLGQLAGVTYEQYF.